Sequencing of this TCR beta chain was carried out in a study of T cells in localized non-small cell lung cancer. The CDR3 length is 13 residues. CDR1 and CDR2 from the germline V gene are SGHDT and YYEEEE. The V and J ends lost 5 bases and 8 bases, in that order; junction bases with no gene match: 6. Sequenced by immunoSEQ multiplex PCR; TCRdb stores in-frame clones only, minus some. The table lists 58,000 or so clones, roughly nine tenths of them singletons. On this clone: Its target is not known.

Study results and caveats: Within adjacent lung there appeared a median around 55 of the top 100 tumor clones. Blood T cell density predicted longer survival; adjacent-lung clonality, shorter. Tumor showed lower T cell clonality than uninvolved adjacent lung, where it was highest. Heterogeneity within the tumor remains possible, as just one region underwent sequencing.

This receptor was taken from a woman aged 40-69 years with stage I lung adenocarcinoma. Sequenced here: peripheral blood, sampled before any cancer treatment. J is TRBJ2-1 and V is TRBV5-6; TRBD1 matches 8 bases. CDR3 in amino acids: CASSYGQGDEQFF. The CDR3 DNA follows: TGTGCCAGCAGTTATGGACAGGGTGATGAGCAGTTCTTC.